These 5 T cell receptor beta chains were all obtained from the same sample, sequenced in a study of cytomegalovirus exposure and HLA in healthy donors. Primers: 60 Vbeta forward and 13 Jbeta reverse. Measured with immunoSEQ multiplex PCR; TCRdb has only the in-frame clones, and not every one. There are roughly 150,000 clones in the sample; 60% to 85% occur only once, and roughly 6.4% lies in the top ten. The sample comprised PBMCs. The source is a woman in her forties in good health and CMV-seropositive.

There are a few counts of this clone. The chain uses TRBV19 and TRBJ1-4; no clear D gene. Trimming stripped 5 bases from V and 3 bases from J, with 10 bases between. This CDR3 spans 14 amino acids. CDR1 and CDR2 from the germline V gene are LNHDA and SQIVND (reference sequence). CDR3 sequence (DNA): TGTGCCAGTAGTTTCTTGCGGGCTAATGAAAAACTGTTTTTT. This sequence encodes CASSFLRANEKLFF. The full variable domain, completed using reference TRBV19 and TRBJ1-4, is DGGITQSPKYLFRKEGQNVTLSCEQNLNHDAMYWYRQDPGQGLRLIYYSQIVNDFQKGDIAEGYSVSREKKESFPLTVTSAQKNPTAFYLCASSFLRANEKLFFGSGTQLSVL.

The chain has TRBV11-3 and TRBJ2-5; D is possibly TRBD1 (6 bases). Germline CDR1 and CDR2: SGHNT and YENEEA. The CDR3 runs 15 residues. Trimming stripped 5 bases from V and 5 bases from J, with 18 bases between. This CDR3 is CASSHRDKGHETQYF. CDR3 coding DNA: TGTGCCAGCAGCCACCGGGACAAGGGACACGAGACCCAGTACTTC. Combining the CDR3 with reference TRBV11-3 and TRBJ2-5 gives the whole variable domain EAGVVQSPRYKIIEKKQPVAFWCNPISGHNTLYWYLQNLGQGPELLIRYENEEAVDDSQLPKDRFSAERLKGVDSTLKIQPAELGDSAVYLCASSHRDKGHETQYFGPGTRLLVL.

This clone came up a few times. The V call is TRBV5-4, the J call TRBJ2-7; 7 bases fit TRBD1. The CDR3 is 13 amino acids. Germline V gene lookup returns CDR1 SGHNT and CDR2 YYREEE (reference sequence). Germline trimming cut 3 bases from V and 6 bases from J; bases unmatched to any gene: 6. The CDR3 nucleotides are TGTGCCAGCAGCTCCGGGGACAGTCCCGAGCAGTACTTC. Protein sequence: CASSSGDSPEQYF.

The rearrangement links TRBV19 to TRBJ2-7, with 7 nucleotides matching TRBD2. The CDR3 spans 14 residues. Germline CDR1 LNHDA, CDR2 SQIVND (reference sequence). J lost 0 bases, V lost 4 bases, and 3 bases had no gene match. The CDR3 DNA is TGTGCCAGTAGTAACGGGGGGAACTCCTACGAGCAGTACTTC. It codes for CASSNGGNSYEQYF.

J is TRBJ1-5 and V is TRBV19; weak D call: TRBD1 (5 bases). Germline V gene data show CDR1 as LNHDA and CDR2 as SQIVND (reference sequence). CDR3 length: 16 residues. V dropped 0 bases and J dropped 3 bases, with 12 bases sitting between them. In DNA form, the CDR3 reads TGTGCCAGTAGTATAGATCAGGGCCCCACCAATCAGCCCCAGCATTTT. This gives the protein CASSIDQGPTNQPQHF.